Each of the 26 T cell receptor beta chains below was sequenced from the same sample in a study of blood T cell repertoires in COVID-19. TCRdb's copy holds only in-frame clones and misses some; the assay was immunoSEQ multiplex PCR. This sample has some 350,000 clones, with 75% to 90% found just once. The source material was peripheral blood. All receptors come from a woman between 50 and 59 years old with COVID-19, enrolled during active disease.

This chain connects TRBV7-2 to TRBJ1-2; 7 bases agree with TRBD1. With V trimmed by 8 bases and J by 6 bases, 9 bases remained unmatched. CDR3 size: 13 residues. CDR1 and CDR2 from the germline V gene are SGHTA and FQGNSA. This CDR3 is CASPPRGLNGYTF. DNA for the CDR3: TGTGCCAGCCCCCCGAGGGGGCTTAATGGCTACACCTTC.

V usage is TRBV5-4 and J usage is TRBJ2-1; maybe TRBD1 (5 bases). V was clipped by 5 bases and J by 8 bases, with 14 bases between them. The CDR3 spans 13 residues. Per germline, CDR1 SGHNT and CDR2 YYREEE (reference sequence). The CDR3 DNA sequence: TGTGCCAGCAGACGTACAGGCGGCGATGAGCAGTTCTTC. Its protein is CASRRTGGDEQFF.

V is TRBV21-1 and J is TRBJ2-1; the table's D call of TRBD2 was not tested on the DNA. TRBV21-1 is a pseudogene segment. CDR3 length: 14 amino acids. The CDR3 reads CASASGRAGNEQFF. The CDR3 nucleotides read TGTGCCAGCGCGAGCGGGAGGGCCGGCAATGAGCAGTTCTTC.

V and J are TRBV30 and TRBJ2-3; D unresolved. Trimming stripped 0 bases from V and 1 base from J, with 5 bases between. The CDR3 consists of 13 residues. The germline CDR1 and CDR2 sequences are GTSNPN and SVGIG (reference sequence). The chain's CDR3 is CAWSVLRTDTQYF. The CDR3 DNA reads TGTGCCTGGAGTGTACTACGCACAGATACGCAGTATTTT.

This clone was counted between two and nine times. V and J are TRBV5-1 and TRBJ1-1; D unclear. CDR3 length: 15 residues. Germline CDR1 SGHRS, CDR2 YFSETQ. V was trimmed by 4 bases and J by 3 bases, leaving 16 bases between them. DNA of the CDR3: TGCGCCAGCAGCGAGTACGGGGTAGGCGACACTGAAGCTTTCTTT. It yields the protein CASSEYGVGDTEAFF.

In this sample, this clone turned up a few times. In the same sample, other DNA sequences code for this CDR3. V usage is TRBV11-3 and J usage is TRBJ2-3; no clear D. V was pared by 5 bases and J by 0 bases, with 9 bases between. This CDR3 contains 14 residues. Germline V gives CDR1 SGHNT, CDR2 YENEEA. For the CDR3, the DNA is TGTGCCAGCAGCCTAACAGCTAGCACAGATACGCAGTATTTT. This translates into CASSLTASTDTQYF. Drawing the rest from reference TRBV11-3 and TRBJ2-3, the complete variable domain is EAGVVQSPRYKIIEKKQPVAFWCNPISGHNTLYWYLQNLGQGPELLIRYENEEAVDDSQLPKDRFSAERLKGVDSTLKIQPAELGDSAVYLCASSLTASTDTQYFGPGTRLTVL.

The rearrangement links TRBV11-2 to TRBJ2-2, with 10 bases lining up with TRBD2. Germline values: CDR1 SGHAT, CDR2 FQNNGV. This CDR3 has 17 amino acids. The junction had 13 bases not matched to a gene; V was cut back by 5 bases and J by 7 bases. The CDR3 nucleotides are TGTGCCAGCAGCCGAATTCCTAGCGGGAGTCCTCTCGGGGAGCTGTTTTTT. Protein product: CASSRIPSGSPLGELFF.

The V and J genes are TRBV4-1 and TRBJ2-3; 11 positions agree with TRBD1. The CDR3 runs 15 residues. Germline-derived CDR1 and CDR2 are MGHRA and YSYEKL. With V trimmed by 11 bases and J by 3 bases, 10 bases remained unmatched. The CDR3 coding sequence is TGCGCCGGATCTCCGGGACAGGGGGGAACAGATACGCAGTATTTT. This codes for CAGSPGQGGTDTQYF.

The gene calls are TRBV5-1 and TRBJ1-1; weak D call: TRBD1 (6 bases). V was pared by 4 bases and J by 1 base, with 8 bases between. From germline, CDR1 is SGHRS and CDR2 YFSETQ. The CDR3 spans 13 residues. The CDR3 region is CASSMGQNTEAFF. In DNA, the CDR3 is TGCGCCAGCAGCATGGGACAGAACACTGAAGCTTTCTTT.

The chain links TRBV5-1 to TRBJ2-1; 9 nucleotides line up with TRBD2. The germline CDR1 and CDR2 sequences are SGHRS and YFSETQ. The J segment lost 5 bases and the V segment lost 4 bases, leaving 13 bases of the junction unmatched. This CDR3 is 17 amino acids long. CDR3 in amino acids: CASSLNLLAGINNEQFF. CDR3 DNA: TGCGCCAGCAGCCTCAATTTACTAGCGGGTATAAACAATGAGCAGTTCTTC. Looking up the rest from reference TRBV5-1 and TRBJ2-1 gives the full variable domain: KAGVTQTPRYLIKTRGQQVTLSCSPISGHRSVSWYQQTPGQGLQFLFEYFSETQRNKGNFPGRFSGRQFSNSRSEMNVSTLELGDSALYLCASSLNLLAGINNEQFFGPGTRLTVL.

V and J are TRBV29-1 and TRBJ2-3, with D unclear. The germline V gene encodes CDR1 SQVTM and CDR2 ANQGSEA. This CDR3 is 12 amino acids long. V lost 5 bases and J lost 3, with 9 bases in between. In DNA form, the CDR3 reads TGCAGCGTTATCCCGGTTACAGATACGCAGTATTTT. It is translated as CSVIPVTDTQYF.

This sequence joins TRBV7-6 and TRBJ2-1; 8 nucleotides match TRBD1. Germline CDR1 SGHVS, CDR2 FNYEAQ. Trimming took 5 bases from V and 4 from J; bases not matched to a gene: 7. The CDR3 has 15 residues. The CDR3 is CASSPNRGKYNEQFF. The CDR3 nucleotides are TGTGCCAGCAGCCCAAACAGGGGGAAATACAATGAGCAGTTCTTC.

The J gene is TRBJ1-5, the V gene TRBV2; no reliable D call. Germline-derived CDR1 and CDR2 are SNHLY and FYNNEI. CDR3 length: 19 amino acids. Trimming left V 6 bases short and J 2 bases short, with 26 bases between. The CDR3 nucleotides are TGTGCCAGCAGGTCACACCCGGACTCTAACGCCGGAGGCAATCAGCCCCAGCATTTT. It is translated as CASRSHPDSNAGGNQPQHF.

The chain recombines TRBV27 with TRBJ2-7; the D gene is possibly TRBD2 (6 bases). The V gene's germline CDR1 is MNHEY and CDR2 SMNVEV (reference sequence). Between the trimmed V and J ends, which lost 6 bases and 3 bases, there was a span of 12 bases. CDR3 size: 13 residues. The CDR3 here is CASSGRVFYEQYF. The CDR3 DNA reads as TGTGCCAGCAGCGGGAGAGTATTCTACGAGCAGTACTTC.

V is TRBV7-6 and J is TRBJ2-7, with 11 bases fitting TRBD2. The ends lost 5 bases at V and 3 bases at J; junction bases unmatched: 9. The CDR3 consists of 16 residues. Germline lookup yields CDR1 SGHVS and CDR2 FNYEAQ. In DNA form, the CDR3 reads TGTGCCAGCAGCGCCCGACTAGCGGGACCCCTCTACGAGCAGTACTTC. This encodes CASSARLAGPLYEQYF.

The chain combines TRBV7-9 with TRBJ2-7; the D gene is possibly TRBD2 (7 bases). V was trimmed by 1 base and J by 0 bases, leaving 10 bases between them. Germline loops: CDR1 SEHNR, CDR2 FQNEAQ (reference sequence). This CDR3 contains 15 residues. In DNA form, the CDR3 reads TGTGCCAGCAGCTTAGGGGGGGGCACCTCCTACGAGCAGTACTTC. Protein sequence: CASSLGGGTSYEQYF.

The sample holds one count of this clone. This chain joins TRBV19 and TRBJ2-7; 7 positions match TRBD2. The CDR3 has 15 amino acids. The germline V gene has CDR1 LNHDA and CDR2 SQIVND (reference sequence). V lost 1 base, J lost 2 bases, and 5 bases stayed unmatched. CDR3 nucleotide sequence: TGTGCCAGTAGTATAGCGCCGGGAGGTACCTACGAGCAGTACTTC. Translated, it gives CASSIAPGGTYEQYF.

The CDR3 reads CASSPPGVKGAFF. CDR3 nucleotides: TGTGCCAGCAGTCCCCCAGGGGTAAAAGGAGCTTTCTTT. The rearrangement joins TRBV6-5 to TRBJ1-1; possible D gene TRBD1, 6 bases. V was shortened by 5 bases and J by 10 bases, with 17 bases between the two germline ends. Germline-derived CDR1 and CDR2 are MNHEY and SVGAGI. This CDR3 is 13 amino acids long.

Written as DNA, the CDR3 is TGTGCCAGCTACAGCTATGGCTACACCTTC. Protein: CASYSYGYTF. The chain carries TRBV28 and TRBJ1-2; D remains ambiguous. The CDR3 totals 10 residues. Trimming pared 8 bases from V and 4 bases from J, leaving 5 bases between. Germline V gene sequence: CDR1 MDHEN, CDR2 SYDVKM.

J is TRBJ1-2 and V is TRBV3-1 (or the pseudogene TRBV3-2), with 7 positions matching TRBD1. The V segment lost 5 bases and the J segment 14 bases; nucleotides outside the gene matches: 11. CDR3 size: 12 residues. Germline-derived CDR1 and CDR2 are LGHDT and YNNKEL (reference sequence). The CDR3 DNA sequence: TGTGCCAGCAGCTCTCAGGTCGACAGGGAGACCTTC. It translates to CASSSQVDRETF.

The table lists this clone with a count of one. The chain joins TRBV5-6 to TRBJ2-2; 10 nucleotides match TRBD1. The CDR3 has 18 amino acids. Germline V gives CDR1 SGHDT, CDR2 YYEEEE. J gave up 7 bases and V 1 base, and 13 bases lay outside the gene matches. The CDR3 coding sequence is TGTGCCAGCAGCTTGAAGTCGCTGCGGGACAGGGGCTTCGGGGAGCTGTTTTTT. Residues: CASSLKSLRDRGFGELFF.

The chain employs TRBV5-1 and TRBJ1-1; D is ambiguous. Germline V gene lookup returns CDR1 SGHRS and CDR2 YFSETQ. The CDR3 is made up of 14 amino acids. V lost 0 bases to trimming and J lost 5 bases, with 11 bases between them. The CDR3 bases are TGCGCCAGCAGCTTGGCCCAACCGGGGACTGAAGCTTTCTTT. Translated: CASSLAQPGTEAFF.

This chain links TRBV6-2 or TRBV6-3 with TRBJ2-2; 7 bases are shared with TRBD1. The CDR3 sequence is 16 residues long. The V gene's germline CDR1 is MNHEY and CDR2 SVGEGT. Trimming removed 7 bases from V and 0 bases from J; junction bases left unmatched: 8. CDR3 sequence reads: CASIPRQGPNTGELFF. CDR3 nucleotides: TGTGCCAGCATCCCGCGACAGGGCCCGAACACCGGGGAGCTGTTTTTT.

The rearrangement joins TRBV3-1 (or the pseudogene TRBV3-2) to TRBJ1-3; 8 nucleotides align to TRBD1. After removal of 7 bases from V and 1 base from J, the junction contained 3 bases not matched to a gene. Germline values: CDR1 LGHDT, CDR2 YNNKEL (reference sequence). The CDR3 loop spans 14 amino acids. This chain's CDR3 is CASTRGLSGNTIYF. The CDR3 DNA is TGTGCCAGCACCAGGGGGCTTTCTGGAAACACCATATATTTT.

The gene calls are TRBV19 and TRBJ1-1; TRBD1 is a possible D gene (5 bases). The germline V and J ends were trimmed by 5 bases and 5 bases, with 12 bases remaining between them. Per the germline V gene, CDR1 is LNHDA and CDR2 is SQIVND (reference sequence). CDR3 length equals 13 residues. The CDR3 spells CASSPLGGTEAFF. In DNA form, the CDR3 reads TGTGCCAGTAGTCCCCTTGGGGGGACTGAAGCTTTCTTT. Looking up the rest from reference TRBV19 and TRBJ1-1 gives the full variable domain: DGGITQSPKYLFRKEGQNVTLSCEQNLNHDAMYWYRQDPGQGLRLIYYSQIVNDFQKGDIAEGYSVSREKKESFPLTVTSAQKNPTAFYLCASSPLGGTEAFFGQGTRLTVV.

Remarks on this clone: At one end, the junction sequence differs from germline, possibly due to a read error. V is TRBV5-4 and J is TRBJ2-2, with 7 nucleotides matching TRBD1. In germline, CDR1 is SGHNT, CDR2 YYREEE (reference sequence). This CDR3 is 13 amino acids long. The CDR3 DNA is TGTGCCAGCAGTCCCGGAGACAGGGCGCTCAAAGCCTTT. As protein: CASSPGDRALKAF.